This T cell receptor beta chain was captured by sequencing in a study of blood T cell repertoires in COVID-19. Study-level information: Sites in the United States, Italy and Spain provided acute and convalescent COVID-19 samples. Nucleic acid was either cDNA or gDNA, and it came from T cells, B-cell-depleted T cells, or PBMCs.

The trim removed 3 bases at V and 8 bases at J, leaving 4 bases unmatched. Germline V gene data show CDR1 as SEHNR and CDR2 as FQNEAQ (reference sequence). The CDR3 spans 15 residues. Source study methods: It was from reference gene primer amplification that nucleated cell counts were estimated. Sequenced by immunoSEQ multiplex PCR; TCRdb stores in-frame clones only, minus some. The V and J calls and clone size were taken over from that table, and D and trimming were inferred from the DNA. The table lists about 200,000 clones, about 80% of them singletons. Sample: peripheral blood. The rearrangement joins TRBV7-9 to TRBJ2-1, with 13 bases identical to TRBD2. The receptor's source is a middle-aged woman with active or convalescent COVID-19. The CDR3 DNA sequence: TGTGCCAGCAGCTTCGGGACTAGCGGGAAGCATGAGCAGTTCTTC. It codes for CASSFGTSGKHEQFF.